This passage covers 30 T cell receptor beta chains from one sample sequenced in a study of blood T cell repertoires in COVID-19. Measured with immunoSEQ multiplex PCR; TCRdb has only the in-frame clones, and not every one. The table lists 80,000 to 130,000 clones, around 90% of them singletons. Sequencing was performed on peripheral blood. These receptors were taken from a man between 65 and 79 years old with acute or convalescent COVID-19.

The chain uses TRBV6-4 and TRBJ1-2, with 7 bases aligning to TRBD1. This CDR3 contains 17 residues. J gave up 2 bases and V 0 bases, and 9 bases lay outside the gene matches. Germline V gives CDR1 MRHNA, CDR2 SNTAGT. As DNA, the CDR3 is TGTGCCAGCAGTGACTCTCGGCCGGGCAGGGGGAACTATGGCTACACCTTC. Residues: CASSDSRPGRGNYGYTF.

V usage is TRBV11-2 and J usage is TRBJ2-3; no definite D call. CDR3 size: 13 residues. CDR1 is SGHAT and CDR2 is FQNNGV in the germline V gene. Trimming left V 1 base short and J 6 bases short, with 8 bases between. The CDR3 nucleotides read TGTGCCAGCAGCTTAGCGGGTGTGGATACGCAGTATTTT. Its translation: CASSLAGVDTQYF.

This clone has just a few counts. The CDR3 here is CATSRPGVGGDTQYF. In DNA form, the CDR3 reads TGTGCCACCAGCCGCCCCGGGGTGGGGGGAGATACGCAGTATTTT. The V gene is TRBV15, the J gene TRBJ2-3; possible D gene TRBD2, 6 bases. CDR1 is LNHNV, CDR2 YYDKDF, per germline (reference sequence). V shed 5 bases and J shed 5 bases, with 17 bases lying between them. CDR3 length equals 15 residues.

The chain joins TRBV27 to TRBJ2-1; D perhaps matches TRBD2 (6 bases). Germline V gene data show CDR1 as MNHEY and CDR2 as SMNVEV (reference sequence). With 6 bases removed from V and 5 bases from J, the gap between germline ends came to 17 bases. The CDR3 loop spans 15 amino acids. This chain's CDR3 is CASRIGGFGNNEQFF. CDR3 bases: TGTGCCAGCAGGATTGGGGGGTTCGGCAACAATGAGCAGTTCTTC.

This rearrangement joins TRBV9 to TRBJ2-1, with D tentatively TRBD2 (6 bases). The CDR3 consists of 15 residues. Germline-derived CDR1 and CDR2 are SGDLS and YYNGEE. V lost 0 bases, J lost 3 bases, and 10 bases lay in between. The CDR3 here is CASSVAGAGYNEQFF. The CDR3 bases are TGTGCCAGCAGCGTAGCGGGAGCGGGCTACAATGAGCAGTTCTTC.

This rearrangement joins TRBV3-1 (or the pseudogene TRBV3-2) to TRBJ2-1, with 8 nucleotides matching TRBD2. The CDR3 totals 14 residues. In germline, CDR1 is LGHDT, CDR2 YNNKEL (reference sequence). V was pared by 7 bases and J by 1 base, with 3 bases of the junction left unmatched. The DNA for the CDR3 is TGTGCCAGCAAAGGCGGGAGGTCCTACAATGAGCAGTTCTTC. This gives the protein CASKGGRSYNEQFF.

V and J are TRBV10-1 and TRBJ2-1; 9 positions match TRBD1. Germline assignment: CDR1 WNHNN and CDR2 SYGVQD (reference sequence). V lost 3 bases, J lost 7 bases, and 10 bases stayed unmatched. This CDR3 contains 16 residues. CDR3 DNA sequence: TGCGCCAGCAGTGACCAGGTTGGGACAGGGCGAAATGAGCAGTTCTTC. This codes for CASSDQVGTGRNEQFF.

The chain links TRBV11-2 to TRBJ2-3; D not resolved. With 4 bases removed from V and 2 bases from J, the gap between germline ends came to 10 bases. The CDR3 length is 14 residues. Germline V CDR1 and CDR2: SGHAT, FQNNGV. The CDR3 sequence: CASSYLSTTDTQYF. CDR3 nucleotides: TGTGCCAGCAGCTACCTGAGTACCACAGATACGCAGTATTTT.

The CDR3 here is CASSPPTYEQYF. Here the CDR3 DNA reads TGTGCCAGCAGCCCCCCAACCTACGAGCAGTACTTC. V gene TRBV28 combines with J gene TRBJ2-7; D is undetermined. Trimming shortened V by 6 bases and J by 2 bases, and 8 bases separated the two germline ends. The CDR3 runs 12 residues. Germline V gene sequence: CDR1 MDHEN, CDR2 SYDVKM.

The V and J genes are TRBV2 and TRBJ1-1; 8 bases align to TRBD1. V lost 5 bases to trimming and J lost 0 bases; unmatched junction nucleotides: 5. This CDR3 is 15 amino acids long. Germline lookup yields CDR1 SNHLY and CDR2 FYNNEI. The CDR3 DNA follows: TGTGCCAGCAGTCCCACGGGACAGGTGAACACTGAAGCTTTCTTT. As protein: CASSPTGQVNTEAFF.

This clone has just a few counts. This chain links TRBV7-2 with TRBJ2-7, with TRBD1 matching 10 bases. This CDR3 region has 16 residues. V gave up 5 bases and J gave up 2 bases; unmatched junction bases: 9. Germline lookup yields CDR1 SGHTA and CDR2 FQGNSA. CDR3: CASSRRAGTGAYEQYF. The CDR3 bases are TGTGCCAGCAGCCGCCGTGCCGGGACAGGGGCCTACGAGCAGTACTTC.

This clone was detected once. This chain joins TRBV2 and TRBJ1-2, with D perhaps TRBD1 (5 bases). This CDR3 is built from 11 residues. The germline V gene has CDR1 SNHLY and CDR2 FYNNEI. Trimming shortened V by 6 bases and J by 8 bases, and 10 bases separated the two germline ends. The CDR3 loop reads CASSAGWGYTF. The CDR3 coding sequence is TGTGCCAGCAGCGCAGGGTGGGGCTACACCTTC.

The chain carries TRBV9 and TRBJ2-2; D perhaps matches TRBD2 (5 bases). Germline CDR1 and CDR2: SGDLS and YYNGEE. V was cut by 4 bases and J by 6 bases, with 7 bases left in between. The CDR3 is made up of 12 amino acids. Here the CDR3 DNA reads TGTGCCAGCAGCCTGAGGGCCGGGGAGCTGTTTTTT. Its protein is CASSLRAGELFF.

V gene TRBV5-4 combines with J gene TRBJ1-2, with 9 bases aligning to TRBD1. Germline CDR1 and CDR2: SGHNT and YYREEE (reference sequence). CDR3 size: 18 residues. J gave up 8 bases and V 0 bases, and 17 bases lay outside the gene matches. CDR3 region: CASSLANSGVQGAEGYTF. The CDR3 DNA follows: TGTGCCAGCAGCTTGGCCAATTCGGGCGTACAGGGGGCGGAGGGCTACACCTTC.

The chain is built from TRBV4-1 and TRBJ2-3; D is perhaps TRBD2 (5 bases). V was trimmed by 1 base and J by 5 bases, leaving 16 bases between them. Germline CDR1 is MGHRA and CDR2 is YSYEKL. CDR3 length: 16 amino acids. The CDR3 protein is CASSQAPSLAGDTQYF. CDR3 bases: TGCGCCAGCAGCCAAGCGCCTAGCCTCGCAGGAGATACGCAGTATTTT.

This clone was picked up a small number of times. J is TRBJ2-7 and V is TRBV19, with 10 bases aligning to TRBD1. Per the germline V gene, CDR1 is LNHDA and CDR2 is SQIVND (reference sequence). The CDR3 consists of 15 residues. V dropped 1 base and J dropped 5; count of bases not matched to a gene: 5. CDR3 sequence reads: CASSIGQGAVNEQYF. The CDR3 bases are TGTGCCAGTAGTATAGGACAGGGGGCGGTGAACGAGCAGTACTTC.

The chain couples TRBV27 to TRBJ1-5; D gene uncertain. V lost 3 bases and J lost 7, with 7 bases in between. The CDR3 spans 12 residues. Germline V gene data show CDR1 as MNHEY and CDR2 as SMNVEV (reference sequence). The CDR3 protein is CASSFGGQPQHF. The CDR3 nucleotides read TGTGCCAGCAGTTTCGGAGGGCAGCCCCAGCATTTT.

The rearrangement links TRBV5-1 to TRBJ1-1, with D perhaps TRBD1 (6 bases). The germline CDR1 and CDR2 sequences are SGHRS and YFSETQ. There are 14 residues in the CDR3. V was clipped by 7 bases and J by 1 base, with 14 bases between them. The CDR3 is CASQPQGSNTEAFF. Written as DNA, the CDR3 is TGCGCCAGCCAACCTCAGGGGTCGAACACTGAAGCTTTCTTT. Looking up the rest from reference TRBV5-1 and TRBJ1-1 gives the full variable domain: KAGVTQTPRYLIKTRGQQVTLSCSPISGHRSVSWYQQTPGQGLQFLFEYFSETQRNKGNFPGRFSGRQFSNSRSEMNVSTLELGDSALYLCASQPQGSNTEAFFGQGTRLTVV.

The CDR3 bases are TGTGCCAGTAGTGTAGCAGGACAGGGTTTCTATGGCTACACCTTC. Translating it yields CASSVAGQGFYGYTF. The V and J genes are TRBV19 and TRBJ1-2; 8 nucleotides agree with TRBD1. The V gene's germline CDR1 is LNHDA and CDR2 SQIVND (reference sequence). The CDR3 sequence is 15 residues long. V shed 5 bases and J 4 bases; nucleotides not matched to a gene: 9.

The rearrangement joins TRBV30 to TRBJ1-4; 7 bases agree with TRBD1. This CDR3 spans 12 amino acids. With V trimmed by 3 bases and J by 8 bases, 3 bases remained unmatched. CDR1 GTSNPN and CDR2 SVGIG come from the germline V gene (reference sequence). CDR3 residues: CAWRKDREKLFF. The CDR3 region has the DNA TGTGCCTGGAGGAAGGACAGGGAAAAACTGTTTTTT.

The V call is TRBV2, the J call TRBJ2-1, with TRBD2 matching over 14 bases. This CDR3 has 15 residues. Germline CDR1 SNHLY, CDR2 FYNNEI. V gave up 6 bases and J gave up 7 bases; unmatched junction bases: 5. CDR3 coding DNA: TGTGCCAGCAGCTGGACTAGCGGGGGGCGAAATGAGCAGTTCTTC. It yields the protein CASSWTSGGRNEQFF. Using reference TRBV2 and TRBJ2-1 for the parts outside the CDR3, the full variable domain is EPEVTQTPSHQVTQMGQEVILRCVPISNHLYFYWYRQILGQKVEFLVSFYNNEISEKSEIFDDQFSVERPDGSNFTLKIRSTKLEDSAMYFCASSWTSGGRNEQFFGPGTRLTVL.

The CDR3 protein is CASSPVALRYTEAFF. CDR3 bases: TGTGCCAGCAGTCCGGTTGCGCTGAGATACACTGAAGCTTTCTTT. The chain links TRBV27 to TRBJ1-1, with D uncertain. Germline V gene sequence: CDR1 MNHEY, CDR2 SMNVEV (reference sequence). V gave up 5 bases and J gave up 3 bases, with 16 bases separating them. There are 15 residues in the CDR3.

CDR3 loop: CASSHDAGHTEAFF. In DNA, the CDR3 is TGTGCCAGCTCACATGACGCAGGGCACACTGAAGCTTTCTTT. The chain combines TRBV18 with TRBJ1-1, with D tentatively TRBD1 (5 bases). Germline assignment: CDR1 KGHSH and CDR2 LQKENI. V was shortened by 4 bases and J by 3 bases, with 12 bases between the two germline ends. CDR3 length equals 14 residues.

The V call is TRBV5-6, the J call TRBJ2-1; TRBD2 matches 13 bases. In germline, CDR1 is SGHDT, CDR2 YYEEEE. The CDR3 consists of 15 residues. Unmatched junction bases numbered 6, after V lost 4 bases and J lost 8 bases. The chain's CDR3 is CASSLGTSGIYEQFF. Written as DNA, the CDR3 is TGTGCCAGCAGCCTCGGGACTAGCGGGATCTATGAGCAGTTCTTC.

V usage is TRBV3-1 (or the pseudogene TRBV3-2) and J usage is TRBJ2-2; no reliable D call. CDR3 length: 14 amino acids. Germline CDR1 LGHDT, CDR2 YNNKEL (reference sequence). V shed 8 bases and J shed 0 bases, with 10 bases lying between them. CDR3 loop: CASRPTTNTGELFF. The CDR3 DNA reads TGTGCCAGCCGTCCCACTACGAACACCGGGGAGCTGTTTTTT.

The sample holds one count of this clone. CDR3 bases: TGTGCCAGTAGTACCCAGGGGCACTATGGCTACACCTTC. Protein sequence: CASSTQGHYGYTF. The chain links TRBV19 to TRBJ1-2; a possible D gene is TRBD1 (6 bases). Looked up from germline, CDR1 is LNHDA and CDR2 is SQIVND (reference sequence). V gave up 4 bases and J gave up 3 bases, with 9 bases separating them. CDR3 length: 13 residues.

This chain uses TRBV6-6 with TRBJ1-4; D uncertain. Trimming cost V 2 bases and J 8 bases, with 12 bases left between them. Germline CDR1 reads MNHNY; CDR2 reads SVGAGI (reference sequence). This CDR3 spans 14 amino acids. Here the CDR3 reads CASSYPRRGEKLFF. The CDR3 DNA reads TGTGCCAGCAGTTACCCACGGAGAGGGGAAAAACTGTTTTTT.

The CDR3, as DNA: TGTGCCAGCAGTGGAGGTCTAAACACAGATACGCAGTATTTT. Its protein product is CASSGGLNTDTQYF. The chain is built from TRBV2 and TRBJ2-3, with D unresolved. Germline-derived CDR1 and CDR2 are SNHLY and FYNNEI. V shed 4 bases and J shed 2 bases, with 10 bases lying between them. The CDR3 extends over 14 amino acids.

The gene calls are TRBV4-1 and TRBJ1-5; 8 bases fit TRBD1. V shed 2 bases and J 2 bases; nucleotides not matched to a gene: 5. CDR3 length: 16 amino acids. The germline CDR1 and CDR2 sequences are MGHRA and YSYEKL. This CDR3 is CASSQMTGVGNQPQHF. Written as DNA, the CDR3 is TGCGCCAGCAGCCAAATGACAGGGGTCGGCAATCAGCCCCAGCATTTT.

CDR3 nucleotides: TGTGCCAGCAGTGAGGGCTACACAGATACGCAGTATTTT. The encoded protein is CASSEGYTDTQYF. The chain recombines TRBV6-1 with TRBJ2-3; D not certain. The CDR3 is 13 residues long. CDR1 and CDR2 from the germline V gene are MNHNS and SASEGT. V was pared by 3 bases and J by 2 bases, with 6 bases between.